This T cell receptor beta chain was profiled in a study of T cell repertoires in cytomegalovirus infection. The overall study: Signatures in public TCR beta sequences pointed to both CMV infection and matching HLA type.

TCRdb reprocessed the reads with MiXCR, giving one entry per CDR3 protein. This table holds over 250,000 distinct CDR3 sequences, roughly 21% found once. Note on this clonotype: The antigen remains unidentified.

The germline CDR1 and CDR2 sequences are SQVTM and ANQGSEA. The CDR3 runs 15 residues. The V and J ends lost 7 bases and 2 bases, in that order; junction bases with no gene match: 9. Findings and caveats of the study: There were carriers of CMV plus the relevant HLA, and cumulative public TCR beta family frequency identified them. Clonotypes of TCR beta that were HLA-C-restricted and CMV-specific dominated the ex vivo response.

The chain employs TRBV29-1 and TRBJ2-7, with 12 bases matching TRBD2. The TCR was taken from a human donor in good health (CMV status not recorded). Some clones in this sample may be carry-over from other donors' samples. The starting material was cultured PBMCs, obtained from culture after CMV antigen stimulation. CDR3 sequence: CSARTGLAGPYEQYF. Written as DNA, the CDR3 is TGCAGCGCCAGAACCGGACTAGCGGGACCCTACGAGCAGTACTTC.